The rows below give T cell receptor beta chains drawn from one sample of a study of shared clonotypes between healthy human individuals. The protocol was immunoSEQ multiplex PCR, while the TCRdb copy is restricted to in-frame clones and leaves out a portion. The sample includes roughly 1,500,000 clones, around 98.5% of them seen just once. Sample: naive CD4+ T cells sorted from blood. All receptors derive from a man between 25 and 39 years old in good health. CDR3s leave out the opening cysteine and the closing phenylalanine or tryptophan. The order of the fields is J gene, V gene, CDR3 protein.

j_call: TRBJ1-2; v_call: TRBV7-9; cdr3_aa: ASSARQGDYGYT
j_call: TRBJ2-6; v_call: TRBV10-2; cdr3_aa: ASSFQISSGANVLT
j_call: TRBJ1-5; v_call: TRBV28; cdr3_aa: ASSATSPGGQPQH
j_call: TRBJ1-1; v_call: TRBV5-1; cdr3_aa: ASRTGGLTNTEAF
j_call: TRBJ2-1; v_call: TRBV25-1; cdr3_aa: ATLGGTSGRNEQF
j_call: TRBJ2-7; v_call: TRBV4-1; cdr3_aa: ASSHAAGPEQY
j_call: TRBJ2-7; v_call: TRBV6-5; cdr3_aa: ASSFQRGYEQY
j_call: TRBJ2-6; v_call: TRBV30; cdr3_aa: AWRKQVANVLT
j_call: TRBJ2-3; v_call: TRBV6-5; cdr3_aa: ASSPGTFTDTQY
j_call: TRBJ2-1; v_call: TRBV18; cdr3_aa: ASSPTGNEQF
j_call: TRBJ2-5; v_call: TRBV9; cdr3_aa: ASSVGISDQETQY
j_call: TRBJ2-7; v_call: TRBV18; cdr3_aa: ASSPAGRRFSYEQY
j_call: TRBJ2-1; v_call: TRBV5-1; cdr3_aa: ASSKLAGEDEQF
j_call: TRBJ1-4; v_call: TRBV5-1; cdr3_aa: ASSLGGIHTNEKLF
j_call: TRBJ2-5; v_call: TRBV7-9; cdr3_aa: ASSLITGETQY
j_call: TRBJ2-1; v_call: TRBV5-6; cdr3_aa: ASSFPTGSSFSEQF
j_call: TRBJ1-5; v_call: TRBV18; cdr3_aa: ASSGQANQPQH
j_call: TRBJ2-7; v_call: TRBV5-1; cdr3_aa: ASSSSGVPLEQY
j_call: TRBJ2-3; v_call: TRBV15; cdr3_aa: ATTGGSGDTQY
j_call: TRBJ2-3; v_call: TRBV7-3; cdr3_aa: ASSLEVDSTDTQY
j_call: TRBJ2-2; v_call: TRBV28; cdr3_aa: ASSPGQPTGELF
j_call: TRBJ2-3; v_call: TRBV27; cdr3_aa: ASSTRVGTDTQY
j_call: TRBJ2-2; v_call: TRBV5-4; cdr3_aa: ASSALSGRNTGELF
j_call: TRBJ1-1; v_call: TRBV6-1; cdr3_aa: ASSLPALGDEAF
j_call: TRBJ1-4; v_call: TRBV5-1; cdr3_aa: ASSLNSYNEKLF
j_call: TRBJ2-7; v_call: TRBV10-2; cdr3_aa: ASSVLAGAYEQY
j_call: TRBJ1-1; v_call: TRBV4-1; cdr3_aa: ASSLGQYTEAF
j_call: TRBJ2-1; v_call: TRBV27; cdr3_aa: ASSPLGSPYNEQF
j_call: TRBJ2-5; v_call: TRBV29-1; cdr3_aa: SVLLGEGGETQY
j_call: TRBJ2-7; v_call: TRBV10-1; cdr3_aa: ASSGVGGHEQY
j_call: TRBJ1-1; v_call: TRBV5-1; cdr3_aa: ASSLASGYMNTEAF
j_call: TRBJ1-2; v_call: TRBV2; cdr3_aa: ASSESRQGANYGYT
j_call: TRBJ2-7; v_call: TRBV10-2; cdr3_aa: ASSRFGLAGAGTYEQY
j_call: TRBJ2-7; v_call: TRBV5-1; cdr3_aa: ASSLTSGTYEQY
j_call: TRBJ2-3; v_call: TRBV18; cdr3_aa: ASSPGGSRRTDTQY
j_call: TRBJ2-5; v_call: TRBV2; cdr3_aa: ASSEMKTQY
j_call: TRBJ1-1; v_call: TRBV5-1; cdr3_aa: ASSLGNWGNTEAF
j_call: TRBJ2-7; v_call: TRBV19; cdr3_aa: ASSITNRGIYEQY
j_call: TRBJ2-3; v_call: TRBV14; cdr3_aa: ASSQDLYASGRNTQY
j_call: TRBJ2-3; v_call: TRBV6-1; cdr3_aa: ASGDRFGDTQY
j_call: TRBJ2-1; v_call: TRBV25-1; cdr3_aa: ASSDMGQYNEQF
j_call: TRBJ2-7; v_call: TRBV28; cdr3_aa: ASSSPGGRDEQY
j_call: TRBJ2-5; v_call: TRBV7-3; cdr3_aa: ASSQTPQETQY
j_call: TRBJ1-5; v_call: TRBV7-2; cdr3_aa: ASSLSVSEQPQH
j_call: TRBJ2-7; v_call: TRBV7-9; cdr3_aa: ASSTLSPQGPQ
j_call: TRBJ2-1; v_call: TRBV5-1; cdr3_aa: ASRRGAVGTGIYNEQF
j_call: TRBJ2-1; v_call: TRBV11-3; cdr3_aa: ASSPPWSYNEQF
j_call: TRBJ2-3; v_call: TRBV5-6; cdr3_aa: ASSLRAGVDTQY
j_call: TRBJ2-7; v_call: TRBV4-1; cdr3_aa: ASSHPSTDEQY
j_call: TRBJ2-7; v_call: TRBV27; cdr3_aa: ASSFFLAGVYEQY
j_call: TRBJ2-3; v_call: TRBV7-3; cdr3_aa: ASSRTSSGGTDTQY
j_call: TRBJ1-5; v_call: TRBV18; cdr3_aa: ASSHFGPEGSNQPQH
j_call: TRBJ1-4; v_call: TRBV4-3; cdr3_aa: ASSPRALAATNEKLF
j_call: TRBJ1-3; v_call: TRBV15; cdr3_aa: ATSRKGQISGNTIY
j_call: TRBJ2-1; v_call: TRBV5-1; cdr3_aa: ASSVGTEAHEQF